These T cell receptor beta chains were read from a single sample in a study of graft-versus-host responses after intestinal transplantation. The antigens these receptors bind are not known. Sequenced by immunoSEQ multiplex PCR; TCRdb stores in-frame clones only, minus some. Of under 150,000 clones listed, over 80% are singletons. Specimen: unstimulated CD4+ T cells sorted from spleen or lymph node cells, collected before intestinal transplant. The receptors originated from a human donor who received an intestinal transplant. Each CDR3 is given with its conserved first and last residue.

TRBJ2-1 TRBV5-4 CASRGGPRDEQFF
TRBJ2-3 TRBV19 CASSAKGLARSTDTQYF
TRBJ2-2 TRBV29-1 CSVGGGTGRDTGELFF
TRBJ2-7 TRBV30 CAWGRVYEQYF
TRBJ1-3 TRBV28 CASSRRFSGNTIYF
TRBJ2-2 TRBV2 CASSEQGRRTGELFF
TRBJ2-5 TRBV7-7 CASSLALKETQYF
TRBJ2-1 TRBV6-1 CASRPREGPGEQFF
TRBJ2-7 TRBV5-1 CASSFGGVRAGGSDEQYF
TRBJ2-7 TRBV18 CASSPPAVTYEQYF
TRBJ2-7 TRBV27 CASSLRESYEQYF
TRBJ2-7 TRBV25-1 CASSRTGIPEQYF
TRBJ1-1 TRBV7-8 CASSLVQGGVNTEAFF
TRBJ2-3 TRBV6-6 CASSPRTSGTQYF
TRBJ2-5 TRBV10-1 CASSEIGGETQYF
TRBJ1-5 TRBV4-1 CASTPGVWGSNQPQHF
TRBJ2-1 TRBV25-1 CASNAAGIYNEQFF
TRBJ1-2 TRBV5-1 CASSLLQGGGYTF
TRBJ2-7 TRBV10-3 CAISESSGSSHEQYF
TRBJ2-1 TRBV6-5 CVSSGDRFSEQFF
TRBJ2-7 TRBV19 CASSIQGAYEQYF
TRBJ2-7 TRBV5-1 CASSFLADSYEQYF
TRBJ2-2 TRBV5-1 CASSLVQGNTGELFF
TRBJ2-7 TRBV30 CAWSDPGLSYYEQYF
TRBJ2-7 TRBV6-6 CASSSSRGQGEQYF
TRBJ2-2 TRBV19 CASKYRGTGELFF
TRBJ2-7 TRBV5-4 CASSLAPGLGTLSYEQYF
TRBJ2-1 TRBV6-4 CASSDLASGLDEQFF
TRBJ2-7 TRBV5-1 CASSLRSSGSLEQYF
TRBJ2-3 TRBV5-1 CASSLVPKPTDTQYF
TRBJ1-2 TRBV28 CASSYGAGGYGYTF
TRBJ2-3 TRBV19 CASSRLAGGEDTQYF
TRBJ1-2 TRBV6-5 CASRAGGAQYF
TRBJ2-7 TRBV2 CASRAGTSVSYEQYF
TRBJ2-7 TRBV28 CATTRDGYEQYF
TRBJ1-5 TRBV15 CATSGTQGGNQPQHF
TRBJ2-7 TRBV7-2 CASSLGPMGSGRKAEQYF
TRBJ1-2 TRBV6-6 CASRSSNYGYTF
TRBJ2-7 TRBV6-1 CATRLAGGGSYEQYF
TRBJ2-2 TRBV7-9 CASSFGRGVSGELFF
TRBJ2-2 TRBV25-1 CASAIGDRDSGELFF
TRBJ2-7 TRBV7-7 CASSHRCYKQYF
TRBJ2-7 TRBV30 CAWEGLAYEQYF
TRBJ1-2 TRBV9 CASSVDSQWESGGYTF
TRBJ2-3 TRBV9 CASSAGQSVTDTQYF
TRBJ2-1 TRBV4-2 CASSKDTGPFYNEQFF
TRBJ1-1 TRBV11-2 CASSLDRGAEAFF
TRBJ2-2 TRBV9 CASSVRSGLAGPGELFF
TRBJ1-1 TRBV30 CAWGQGPGTEAFF
TRBJ2-5 TRBV18 CASSTRGLETQYF
TRBJ1-2 TRBV30 CAWSVARSFGYTF